Below, 9 T cell receptor beta chains from the same sample are listed, as sequenced in a study of cytomegalovirus exposure and HLA in healthy donors. The PCR ran on 60 Vbeta and 13 Jbeta primers. Here immunoSEQ multiplex PCR was the method, and the copy in TCRdb shows in-frame clones only, minus some. The table lists 100,000 to 150,000 clones, around 78% of them singletons, with about 1.8% in the top ten. Sequenced sample: PBMCs. These receptor sequences come from a woman between 45 and 60 years old in good health and CMV-seronegative.

The chain carries TRBV5-1 and TRBJ1-4, with 11 bases aligning to TRBD1. There are 15 residues in the CDR3. Germline V CDR1 and CDR2: SGHRS, YFSETQ. V shed 2 bases, J shed 7 bases, and the junction held 4 bases outside the gene matches. The CDR3 coding sequence is TGCGCCAGCAGCTTCAGTGGGACAGGGGGTGAAAAACTGTTTTTT. Its protein is CASSFSGTGGEKLFF.

This chain connects TRBV7-3 to TRBJ2-6; D possibly corresponds to TRBD1 (5 bases). The length of the CDR3 is 18 residues. CDR1 SGHTA and CDR2 FQGTGA come from the germline V gene. V lost 1 base, J lost 0 bases, and 13 bases lay in between. The CDR3 loop is CASSLRGSATSGANVLTF. The CDR3 nucleotides read TGTGCCAGCAGCTTAAGGGGCAGCGCTACCTCTGGGGCCAACGTCCTGACTTTC.

The CDR3 DNA follows: TGTGCCAGTACACGCGTCGGGATTGAAGATACGCAGTATTTT. This sequence encodes CASTRVGIEDTQYF. This rearrangement joins TRBV19 to TRBJ2-3, with a possible D match to TRBD2 (5 bases). The CDR3 length is 14 residues. Germline CDR1 LNHDA, CDR2 SQIVND (reference sequence). V was clipped by 7 bases and J by 5 bases, with 16 bases between them.

V is TRBV9 and J is TRBJ2-3, with TRBD2 identical over 9 bases. This CDR3 has 17 residues. V lost 0 bases, J lost 4 bases, and 9 bases stayed unmatched. Germline loops: CDR1 SGDLS, CDR2 YYNGEE. CDR3 protein: CASSVGGSGSAADTQYF. DNA of the CDR3: TGTGCCAGCAGCGTAGGTGGTAGCGGGAGCGCCGCAGATACGCAGTATTTT.

This sequence joins TRBV10-3 and TRBJ2-6; D uncertain. There are 15 residues in the CDR3. The V end lost 6 bases, the J end lost 0 bases, and 9 bases lay between the germline ends. The V gene's germline CDR1 is ENHRY and CDR2 SYGVKD. CDR3 coding DNA: TGTGCCATCAGCCGAGGAAGCTCTGGGGCCAACGTCCTGACTTTC. Its protein product is CAISRGSSGANVLTF.

The rearrangement links TRBV5-5 to TRBJ1-4, with 8 bases aligning to TRBD1. V gave up 3 bases and J gave up 0 bases; unmatched junction bases: 7. The CDR3 runs to 17 residues. CDR1 SGHKS and CDR2 YYEKEE come from the germline V gene (reference sequence). The CDR3 loop reads CASSSRTGKATNEKLFF. The CDR3 nucleotides read TGTGCCAGCAGCTCAAGGACAGGGAAGGCAACTAATGAAAAACTGTTTTTT.

The J gene is TRBJ2-2, the V gene TRBV7-3; TRBD1 matches at 8 bases. Trimming took 5 bases from V and 4 from J; bases not matched to a gene: 6. Germline V lookup: CDR1 SGHTA, CDR2 FQGTGA. This CDR3 is 15 amino acids long. CDR3 protein: CASSPRQGSTGELFF. In nucleotides, the CDR3 is TGTGCCAGCAGCCCCCGACAGGGGAGCACCGGGGAGCTGTTTTTT. Based on the CDR3 plus reference TRBV7-3 and TRBJ2-2, the full variable domain is GAGVSQTPSNKVTEKGKYVELRCDPISGHTALYWYRQSLGQGPEFLIYFQGTGAADDSGLPNDRFFAVRPEGSVSTLKIQRTERGDSAVYLCASSPRQGSTGELFFGEGSRLTVL.

This rearrangement joins TRBV14 to TRBJ2-1; TRBD2 matches 7 bases. J gave up 0 bases and V 3 bases, and 8 bases lay outside the gene matches. Germline values: CDR1 SGHDN, CDR2 FVKESK. This CDR3 comprises 17 residues. CDR3 bases: TGTGCCAGCAGCCAGATACTAGCGCCGAGCTCCTACAATGAGCAGTTCTTC. Its protein is CASSQILAPSSYNEQFF.

The rearrangement uses TRBV28 and TRBJ1-1; TRBD1 agrees at 9 bases. V lost 5 bases to trimming and J lost 1 base; unmatched junction nucleotides: 8. Germline lookup yields CDR1 MDHEN and CDR2 SYDVKM. This CDR3 has 16 residues. CDR3: CASSPQTGGANTEAFF. DNA for the CDR3: TGTGCCAGCAGTCCACAGACAGGGGGAGCGAACACTGAAGCTTTCTTT.